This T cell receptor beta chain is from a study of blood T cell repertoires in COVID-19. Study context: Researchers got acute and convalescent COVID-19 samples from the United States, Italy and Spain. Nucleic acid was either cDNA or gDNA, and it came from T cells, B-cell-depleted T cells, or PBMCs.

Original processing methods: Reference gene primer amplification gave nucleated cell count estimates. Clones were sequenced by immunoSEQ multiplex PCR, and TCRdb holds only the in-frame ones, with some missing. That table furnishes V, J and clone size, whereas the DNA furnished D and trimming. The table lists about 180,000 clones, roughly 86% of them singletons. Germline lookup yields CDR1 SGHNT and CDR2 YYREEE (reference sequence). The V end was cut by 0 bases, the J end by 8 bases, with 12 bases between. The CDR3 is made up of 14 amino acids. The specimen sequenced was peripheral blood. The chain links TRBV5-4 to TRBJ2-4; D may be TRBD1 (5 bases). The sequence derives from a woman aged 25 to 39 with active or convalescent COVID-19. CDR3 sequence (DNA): TGTGCCAGCAGCTTGGGGCAGGGAACGGACATTCAGTACTTC. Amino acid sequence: CASSLGQGTDIQYF.